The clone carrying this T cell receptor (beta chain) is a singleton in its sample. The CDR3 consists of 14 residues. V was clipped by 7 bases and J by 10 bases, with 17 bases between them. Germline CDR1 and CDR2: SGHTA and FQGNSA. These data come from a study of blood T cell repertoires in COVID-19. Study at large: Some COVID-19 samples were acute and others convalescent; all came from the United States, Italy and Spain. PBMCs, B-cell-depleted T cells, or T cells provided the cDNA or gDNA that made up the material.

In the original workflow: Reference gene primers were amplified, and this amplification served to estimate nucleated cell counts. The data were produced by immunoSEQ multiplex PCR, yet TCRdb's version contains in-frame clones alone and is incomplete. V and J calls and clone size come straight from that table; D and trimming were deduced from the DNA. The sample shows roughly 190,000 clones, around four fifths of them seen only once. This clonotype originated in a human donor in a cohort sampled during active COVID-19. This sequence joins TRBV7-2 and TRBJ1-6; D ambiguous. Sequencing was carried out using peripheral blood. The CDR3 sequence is CASNGWALMSPLHF. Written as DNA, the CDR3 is TGTGCCAGCAACGGCTGGGCTCTGATGTCACCCCTCCACTTT. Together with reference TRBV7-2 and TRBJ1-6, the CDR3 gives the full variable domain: GAGVSQSPSNKVTEKGKDVELRCDPISGHTALYWYRQSLGQGLEFLIYFQGNSAPDKSGLPSDRFSAERTGGSVSTLTIQRTQQEDSAVYLCASNGWALMSPLHFGNGTRLTVT.